The 21 T cell receptor beta chains presented below share a single source sample, sequenced in a study of monozygotic twins with inflammatory bowel disease. TCRdb reprocessed the 5' RACE reads, with one entry per CDR3 protein and no DNA. The clone table shows some 440,000 distinct CDR3 sequences, with the ten largest holding 2% to 3%. The sequenced sample was blood. All receptors come from a human donor with ulcerative colitis or Crohn's disease, or a healthy co-twin of an affected twin (not recorded which).

The genes are TRBV2 and TRBJ2-3; lacking DNA, the TRBD1 call made by TCRdb goes unchecked. Germline CDR1 reads SNHLY; CDR2 reads FYNNEI. The CDR3 extends over 13 amino acids. The CDR3 here is CASTRDKPDTQYF.

The gene calls are TRBV5-5 and TRBJ1-6; there is no DNA to check the TCRdb D call of TRBD1. Germline V CDR1 and CDR2: SGHKS, YYEKEE (reference sequence). The CDR3 runs to 15 residues. The CDR3: CASSFSGGQNSPLHF.

This sequence joins TRBV18 and TRBJ2-1; lacking DNA, the TRBD1 call made by TCRdb goes unchecked. The CDR3 runs 14 residues. Germline V lookup: CDR1 KGHSH, CDR2 LQKENI. CDR3 amino acids: CASSGQEEYNEQFF.

The chain has TRBV9 and TRBJ2-1; TCRdb outputs TRBD1, but without DNA this stays unchecked. Germline-derived CDR1 and CDR2 are SGDLS and YYNGEE. The CDR3 has 15 amino acids. The CDR3 sequence is CASSASGQGYNEQFF.

The rearrangement links TRBV29-1 to TRBJ2-3; TCRdb reports TRBD1, a call that lacks DNA to check it against. The CDR3 runs 13 residues. Germline V gives CDR1 SQVTM, CDR2 ANQGSEA. The CDR3 loop is CSVRDRGLGTQYF.

The CDR3 is CASSSLTTGKGEAFF. The chain is built from TRBV5-1 and TRBJ1-1; TCRdb returns TRBD1, unconfirmable since there is no DNA. Germline lookup yields CDR1 SGHRS and CDR2 YFSETQ. This CDR3 comprises 15 residues.

This chain connects TRBV6-1 to TRBJ2-7; lacking DNA, the TRBD2 call made by TCRdb goes unchecked. Germline V gives CDR1 MNHNS, CDR2 SASEGT. This CDR3 region has 15 residues. This chain's CDR3 is CASRLSGTSGGEQYF.

The J gene is TRBJ2-3, the V gene TRBV15; absent DNA, TCRdb's TRBD1 call cannot be checked. Germline V gives CDR1 LNHNV, CDR2 YYDKDF (reference sequence). CDR3 length equals 14 residues. The CDR3 sequence is CATSSRSGPYTQYF.

V usage is TRBV18 and J usage is TRBJ1-1. The CDR3 sequence is 14 residues long. Germline V gene lookup returns CDR1 KGHSH and CDR2 LQKENI. The CDR3 reads CASSRGNENTEAFF.

This sequence joins TRBV12-3 or TRBV12-4 and TRBJ2-3; TCRdb names TRBD2, which stays unverified in the absence of DNA. The CDR3 has 16 residues. CDR3: CASSLEPSGRRDTQYF.

The CDR3 here is CSARRTGNTIYF. The chain links TRBV20-1 to TRBJ1-3. The germline V gene encodes CDR1 DFQATT and CDR2 SNEGSKA (reference sequence). CDR3 length: 12 amino acids.

The V call is TRBV27, the J call TRBJ2-7. The V gene's germline CDR1 is MNHEY and CDR2 SMNVEV (reference sequence). The CDR3 has 13 residues. The CDR3 loop is CASSLGWAHEQYF.

This chain links TRBV20-1 with TRBJ2-1; TCRdb indicates TRBD1, and absent DNA this call remains unverified. Germline CDR1 and CDR2: DFQATT and SNEGSKA (reference sequence). This CDR3 contains 15 residues. The chain's CDR3 is CSARDPRQGYNEQFF.

This chain uses TRBV12-3 or TRBV12-4 with TRBJ1-6; the D gene TCRdb calls, TRBD1, cannot be checked with no DNA. The CDR3 has 15 residues. The CDR3 loop reads CASTLGGTPNSPLHF.

J is TRBJ1-1 and V is TRBV12-3 or TRBV12-4; there is no DNA to check the TCRdb D call of TRBD1. CDR3 length equals 13 residues. The CDR3 spells CASSLRDGTEAFF.

This chain uses TRBV18 with TRBJ2-7. The CDR3 length is 13 residues. CDR1 and CDR2 (germline): KGHSH, LQKENI. CDR3 protein: CASSPGSYYEQYF.

This chain connects TRBV28 to TRBJ2-7; TCRdb lists TRBD1, though no DNA is available to test this call. CDR1 is MDHEN and CDR2 is SYDVKM in the germline V gene. The length of the CDR3 is 14 residues. Here the CDR3 reads CASRSPGPLGEQYF.

The chain uses TRBV25-1 and TRBJ1-1. This CDR3 comprises 14 residues. CDR1 and CDR2 (germline): MGHDK, SYGVNS. The CDR3 reads CASSGSPLNTEAFF. The whole variable domain, filled in from reference TRBV25-1 and TRBJ1-1, reads EADIYQTPRYLVIGTGKKITLECSQTMGHDKMYWYQQDPGMELHLIHYSYGVNSTEKGDLSSESTVSRIRTEHFPLTLESARPSHTSQYLCASSGSPLNTEAFFGQGTRLTVV.

The rearrangement uses TRBV3-1 and TRBJ1-4. This CDR3 has 15 residues. CDR1 is LGHDT and CDR2 is YNNKEL in the germline V gene (reference sequence). The CDR3 loop is CASSPGWGTGEKLFF.

CDR3 residues: CASSVLRETQYF. The chain links TRBV9 to TRBJ2-5. The CDR3 sequence is 12 residues long. Per germline, CDR1 SGDLS and CDR2 YYNGEE.

The chain employs TRBV7-7 and TRBJ2-1; TCRdb's D gene call, TRBD1, goes unchecked for lack of DNA. Per germline, CDR1 SSHAT and CDR2 FNYEAQ (reference sequence). The CDR3 covers 13 residues. This chain's CDR3 is CASSFNPDSTQDF.